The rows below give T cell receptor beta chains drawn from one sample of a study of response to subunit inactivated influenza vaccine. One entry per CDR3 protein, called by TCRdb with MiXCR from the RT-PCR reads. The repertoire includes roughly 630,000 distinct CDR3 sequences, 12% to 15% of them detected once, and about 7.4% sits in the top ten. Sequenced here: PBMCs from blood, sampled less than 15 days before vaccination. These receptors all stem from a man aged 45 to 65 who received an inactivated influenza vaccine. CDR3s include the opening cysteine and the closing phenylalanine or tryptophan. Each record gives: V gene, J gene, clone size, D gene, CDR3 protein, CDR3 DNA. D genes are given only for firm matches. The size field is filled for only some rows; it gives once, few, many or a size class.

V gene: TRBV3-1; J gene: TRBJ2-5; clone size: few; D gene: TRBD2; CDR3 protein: CASSQAAGGETQYF; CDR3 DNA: TGTGCCAGCAGCCAAGCTGCGGGAGGAGAGACCCAGTACTTC
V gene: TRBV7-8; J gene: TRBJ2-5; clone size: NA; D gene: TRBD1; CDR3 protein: CASSSSGTAETQYF; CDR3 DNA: TGTGCCAGCAGCTCCTCCGGGACAGCGGAGACCCAGTACTTC
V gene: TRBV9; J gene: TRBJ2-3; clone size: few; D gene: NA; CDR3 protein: CASSVEGGNLADTQYF; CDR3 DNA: TGTGCCAGCAGCGTAGAGGGGGGAAATCTCGCAGATACGCAGTATTTT
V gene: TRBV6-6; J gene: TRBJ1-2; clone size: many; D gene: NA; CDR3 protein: CASNQQGGYTF; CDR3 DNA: TGTGCCAGCAACCAACAGGGTGGCTACACCTTC
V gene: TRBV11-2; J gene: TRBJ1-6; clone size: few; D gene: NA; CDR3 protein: CASSTLSGSPLHF; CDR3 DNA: TGTGCCAGCAGCACCCTTTCGGGTTCACCCCTCCACTTT
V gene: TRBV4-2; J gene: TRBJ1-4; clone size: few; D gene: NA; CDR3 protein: CASSQDLKETSNEKLFF; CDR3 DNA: TGTGCCAGCAGCCAAGATCTAAAAGAGACCTCTAATGAAAAACTGTTTTTT
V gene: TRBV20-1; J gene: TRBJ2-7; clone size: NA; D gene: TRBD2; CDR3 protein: CSARDGLAGVREYF; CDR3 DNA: TGCAGTGCTAGAGACGGTCTAGCGGGAGTTCGAGAGTACTTC
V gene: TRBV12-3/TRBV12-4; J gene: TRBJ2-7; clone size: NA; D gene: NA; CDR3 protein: CAGSTRDGAYEQYF; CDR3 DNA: TGTGCCGGCAGTACGCGGGACGGGGCCTACGAGCAGTACTTC
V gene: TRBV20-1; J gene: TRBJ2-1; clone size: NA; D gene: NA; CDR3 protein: CSLPGAEIYNEQFF; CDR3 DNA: TGCTCCCTCCCAGGGGCGGAGATATACAATGAGCAGTTCTTC
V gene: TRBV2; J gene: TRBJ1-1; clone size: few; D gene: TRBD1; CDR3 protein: CASRPTGKNTEAFF; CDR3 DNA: TGTGCCAGCAGACCGACAGGGAAAAACACTGAAGCTTTCTTT
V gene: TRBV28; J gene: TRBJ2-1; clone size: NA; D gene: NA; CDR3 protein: CASSLRRGVEFF; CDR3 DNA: TGTGCCAGCAGTTTACGGCGGGGCGTGGAGTTCTTC
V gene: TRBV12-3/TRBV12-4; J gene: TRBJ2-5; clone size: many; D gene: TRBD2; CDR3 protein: CASSWKGRGETQYF; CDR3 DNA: TGTGCCAGCAGTTGGAAAGGGCGGGGGGAGACCCAGTACTTC
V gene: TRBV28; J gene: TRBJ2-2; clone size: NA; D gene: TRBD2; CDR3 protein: CASRTTGRGGPGELFF; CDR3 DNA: TGTGCCAGCAGGACAACTGGGCGGGGGGGCCCCGGGGAGCTGTTTTTT
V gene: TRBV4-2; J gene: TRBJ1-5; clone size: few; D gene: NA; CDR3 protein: CASSQTAGLHQPQHF; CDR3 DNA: TGTGCCAGCAGCCAAACGGCAGGGCTCCATCAGCCCCAGCATTTT
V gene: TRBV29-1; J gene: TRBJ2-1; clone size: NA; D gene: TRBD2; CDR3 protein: CSVDGTGTSGGYNEQFF; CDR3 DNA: TGCAGCGTTGACGGGACAGGGACTAGCGGGGGCTACAATGAGCAGTTCTTC
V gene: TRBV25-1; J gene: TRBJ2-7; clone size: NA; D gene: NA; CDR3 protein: CASSEYPETYEQYF; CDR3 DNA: TGTGCCAGCAGTGAATATCCAGAAACCTACGAGCAGTACTTC
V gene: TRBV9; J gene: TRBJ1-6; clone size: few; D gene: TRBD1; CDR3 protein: CASKWGQGDSPLHF; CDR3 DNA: TGTGCCAGCAAGTGGGGACAGGGGGATTCACCCCTCCACTTT
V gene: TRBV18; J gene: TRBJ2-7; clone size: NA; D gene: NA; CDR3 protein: CASSPNRYEQYF; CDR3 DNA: TGTGCCAGCTCACCGAATCGGTACGAGCAGTACTTC
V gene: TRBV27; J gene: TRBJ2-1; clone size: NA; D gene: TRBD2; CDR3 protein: CASSPETSGSTEQFF; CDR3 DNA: TGTGCCAGCAGTCCCGAGACTAGCGGGAGTACTGAGCAGTTCTTC
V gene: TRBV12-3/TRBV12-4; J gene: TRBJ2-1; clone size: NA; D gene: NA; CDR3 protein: CASNDYQGSSYNEQFF; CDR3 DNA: TGTGCCAGCAACGATTATCAGGGGAGCTCCTACAATGAGCAGTTCTTC
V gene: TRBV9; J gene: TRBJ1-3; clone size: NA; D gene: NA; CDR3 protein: CASSAGESGNTIYF; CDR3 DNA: TGTGCCAGCAGCGCCGGCGAGTCTGGAAACACCATATATTTT
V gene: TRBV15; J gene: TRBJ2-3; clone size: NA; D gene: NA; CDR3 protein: CATSVPDGSRGYTQYF; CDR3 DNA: TGTGCCACCAGCGTACCGGACGGGAGCCGGGGGTATACGCAGTATTTT
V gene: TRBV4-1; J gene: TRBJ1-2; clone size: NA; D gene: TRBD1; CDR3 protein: CASSDTGGSNYGYTF; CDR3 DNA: TGCGCCAGCAGCGACACAGGGGGATCGAACTATGGCTACACCTTC
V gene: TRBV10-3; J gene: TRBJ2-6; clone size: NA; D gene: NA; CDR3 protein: CAISEQSTGANVLTF; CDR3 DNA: TGTGCCATCAGTGAGCAGTCCACTGGGGCCAACGTCCTGACTTTC
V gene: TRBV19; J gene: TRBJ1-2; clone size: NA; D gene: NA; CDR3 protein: CASSPSGVGYTF; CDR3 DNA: TGTGCCAGTAGTCCCTCCGGGGTCGGCTACACCTTC
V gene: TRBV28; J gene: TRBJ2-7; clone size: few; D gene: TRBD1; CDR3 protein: CASSLSVVQGAPYEQYF; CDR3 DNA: TGTGCCAGCAGTTTAAGCGTGGTTCAGGGGGCCCCGTACGAGCAGTACTTC
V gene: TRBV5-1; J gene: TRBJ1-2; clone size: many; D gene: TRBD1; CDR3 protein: CASSLTGEYGYTF; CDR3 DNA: TGCGCCAGCAGCCTTACAGGGGAGTATGGCTACACCTTC
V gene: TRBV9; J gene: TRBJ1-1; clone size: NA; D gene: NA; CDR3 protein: CASSAGHQLNTEAFF; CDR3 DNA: TGTGCCAGCAGCGCAGGGCACCAGCTGAACACTGAAGCTTTCTTT
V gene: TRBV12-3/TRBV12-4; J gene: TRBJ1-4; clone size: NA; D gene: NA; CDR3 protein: CASTLMAGVKAEKLFF; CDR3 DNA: TGTGCCAGCACCCTCATGGCGGGGGTTAAGGCAGAAAAACTGTTTTTT
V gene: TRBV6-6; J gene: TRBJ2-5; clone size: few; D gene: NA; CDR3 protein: CASQRTAQETQYF; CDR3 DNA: TGTGCCAGCCAACGGACAGCTCAAGAGACCCAGTACTTC
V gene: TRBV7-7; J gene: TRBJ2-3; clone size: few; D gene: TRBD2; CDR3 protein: CASSQGTSGRMDTQYF; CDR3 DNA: TGTGCCAGCAGTCAAGGGACTAGCGGGAGAATGGATACGCAGTATTTT
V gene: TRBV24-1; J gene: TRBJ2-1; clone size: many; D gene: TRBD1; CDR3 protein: CATSDPLAGTVGNEQFF; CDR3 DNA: TGTGCCACCAGTGATCCCCTAGCCGGGACAGTTGGCAATGAGCAGTTCTTC
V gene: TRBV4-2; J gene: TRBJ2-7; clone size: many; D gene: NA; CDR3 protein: CASSQFGASSYEQYF; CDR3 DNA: TGTGCCAGCAGCCAGTTCGGGGCCTCCTCCTACGAGCAGTACTTC
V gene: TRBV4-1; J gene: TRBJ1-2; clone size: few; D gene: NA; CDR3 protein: CASSQDGGRGGYTF; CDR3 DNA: TGCGCCAGCAGCCAAGATGGGGGTCGTGGTGGCTACACCTTC
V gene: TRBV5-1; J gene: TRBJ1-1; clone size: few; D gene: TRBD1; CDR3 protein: CASSSEGTGSTEAFF; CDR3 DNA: TGCGCCAGCAGCTCGGAAGGGACAGGGAGCACTGAAGCTTTCTTT
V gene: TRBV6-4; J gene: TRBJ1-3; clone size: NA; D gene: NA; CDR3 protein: CASSADTSGNTIYF; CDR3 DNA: TGTGCCAGCAGTGCGGACACCTCTGGAAACACCATATATTTT
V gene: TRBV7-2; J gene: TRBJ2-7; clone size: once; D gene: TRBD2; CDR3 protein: CASSFPSGRYEQYF; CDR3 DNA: TGTGCCAGCAGCTTTCCTAGCGGAAGATACGAGCAGTACTTC
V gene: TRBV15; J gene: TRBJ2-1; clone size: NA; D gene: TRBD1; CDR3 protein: CATSPGQGPFNEQFF; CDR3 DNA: TGTGCCACCAGCCCGGGACAGGGTCCCTTCAATGAGCAGTTCTTC
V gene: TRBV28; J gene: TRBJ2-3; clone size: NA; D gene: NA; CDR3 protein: CASSFPTSGYTDTQYF; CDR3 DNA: TGTGCCAGCAGTTTTCCGACCTCGGGGTACACAGATACGCAGTATTTT
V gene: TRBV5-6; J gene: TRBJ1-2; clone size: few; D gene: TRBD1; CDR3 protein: CASSLGRTGRAIVYGYTF; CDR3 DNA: TGTGCCAGCAGCTTGGGCCGGACAGGCCGGGCCATTGTCTATGGCTACACCTTC
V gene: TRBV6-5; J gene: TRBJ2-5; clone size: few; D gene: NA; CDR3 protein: CASSYSRAQQETQYF; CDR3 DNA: TGTGCCAGCAGTTACTCCCGGGCGCAACAAGAGACCCAGTACTTC
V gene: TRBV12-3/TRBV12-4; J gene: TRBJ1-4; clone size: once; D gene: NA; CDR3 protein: CASSPPGGFSTNEKLFF; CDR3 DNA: TGTGCCAGCAGTCCCCCGGGTGGCTTTTCAACTAATGAAAAACTGTTTTTT